This T cell receptor beta chain was sequenced during a study of blood T cell repertoires in COVID-19. About the study: Sites across the United States, Italy and Spain contributed samples from acute and convalescent COVID-19. From T cells, B-cell-depleted T cells, or PBMCs came the material, which was cDNA or gDNA.

TCRdb's copy holds only in-frame clones and misses some; the assay was immunoSEQ multiplex PCR. The sample shows about 200,000 clones, 85% of them seen only once. Germline assignment: CDR1 MNHEY and CDR2 SVGAGI. V was trimmed by 0 bases and J by 5 bases, leaving 4 bases between them. This CDR3 contains 13 residues. The gene calls are TRBV6-5 and TRBJ1-4; D uncertain. Material for sequencing was peripheral blood. The origin of this receptor is a woman of 80 years or more with acute or convalescent COVID-19. The CDR3 DNA follows: TGTGCCAGCAGTTACTCCAGAAATGAAAAACTGTTTTTT. It encodes CASSYSRNEKLFF.